This T cell receptor (beta chain) was recorded in a study of blood T cell repertoires in COVID-19. Study details: From the United States, Italy and Spain came samples of acute and convalescent COVID-19. Sources were T cells, B-cell-depleted T cells, or PBMCs; the material itself was cDNA or gDNA.

The CDR3 sequence is 14 residues long. Study processing details: Amplified reference gene primers provided the basis for estimating nucleated cell counts. Clones were read by immunoSEQ multiplex PCR, and TCRdb kept only the in-frame ones, dropping some. The V and J calls and clone size were taken over from that table, and D and trimming were inferred from the DNA. This sample carries 200,000 to 300,000 clones, 75% to 85% of them seen once, and the ten largest clones take approximately 5.7%. The V and J genes are TRBV21-1 and TRBJ2-1; the D call in the table, TRBD1, was not verified against the DNA. TRBV21-1 is designated a pseudogene. This receptor was taken from a human donor in a cohort sampled during active COVID-19. Sequenced sample: peripheral blood. Here the CDR3 reads CASSINQGVGEQFF. In DNA form, the CDR3 reads TGTGCCAGCAGCATTAATCAGGGGGTGGGTGAGCAGTTCTTC.